The present TCR beta chain was sequenced within a study of monozygotic twins with inflammatory bowel disease. The CDR3 has 13 amino acids. Notes on this clonotype: As yet, its antigen is unknown.

TCRdb re-called the 5' RACE reads, yielding one record per CDR3 amino acid sequence without DNA. The table lists just over 300,000 distinct CDR3 sequences. Points from the study as a whole: With inverse Simpson as the measure, TCRbeta diversity was lower in IBD patients than in healthy co-twins.

The chain uses TRBV12-3 or TRBV12-4 and TRBJ1-1; TCRdb lists TRBD1, though no DNA is available to test this call. The clonotype was recovered from a human donor with ulcerative colitis or Crohn's disease, or a healthy co-twin of an affected twin (not recorded which). Source material: blood. The CDR3 spells CASSWTANTEAFF.